This TCR beta chain emerged from a study of T cells in Graves' hyperthyroidism and ophthalmopathy. This clonotype was picked up many times. There were TCR beta CDR3 regions amplified from RNA transcripts. With the HTBI primer set, the TCR CDR3 went through a first round of RT-PCR. TCRdb independently ran MiXCR on the multiplex PCR reads; one entry per CDR3 protein. The profile shows about 480,000 distinct CDR3 sequences, around an eighth of them singletons. Trimming removed 1 base at V and 2 bases at J, with 21 bases between. The CDR3 extends over 18 amino acids. CDR1 is LGHDT, CDR2 YNNKEL, per germline (reference sequence).

This sequence joins TRBV3-1 and TRBJ2-7, with D perhaps TRBD2 (6 bases). What was sequenced was blood. This clonotype was obtained from a woman aged 18-30 years with Graves' hyperthyroidism. This chain's CDR3 is CASSQVLGLAEAPYEQYF. CDR3 coding DNA: TGTGCCAGCAGCCAAGTCCTCGGGTTAGCGGAGGCCCCCTACGAGCAGTACTTC.